This T cell receptor (beta chain) was profiled in a study of blood T cell repertoires in COVID-19. About the research overall: The samples span acute and convalescent COVID-19 from the United States, Italy and Spain.

This clone came up many times. Germline values: CDR1 LNHNV, CDR2 YYDKDF (reference sequence). The length of the CDR3 is 15 residues. Trimming at V came to 1 base and at J to 2 bases, leaving 2 bases not matched to a gene. Per the original data handling: Reference gene primers were amplified, and this amplification served to estimate nucleated cell counts. The protocol was immunoSEQ multiplex PCR, while the TCRdb copy is restricted to in-frame clones and leaves out a portion. That table furnishes V, J and clone size, whereas the DNA furnished D and trimming. This table holds approximately 260,000 clones, about 85% found once.

This TCR was recovered from a woman aged 45-65 years who had been exposed to COVID-19. Specimen: PBMCs or T cells enriched from blood (not recorded which). The chain combines TRBV15 with TRBJ1-2; 9 bases are shared with TRBD1. CDR3 bases: TGTGCCACCAGCAGAGGGACAGGGGAGAACTATGGCTACACCTTC. This gives the protein CATSRGTGENYGYTF.